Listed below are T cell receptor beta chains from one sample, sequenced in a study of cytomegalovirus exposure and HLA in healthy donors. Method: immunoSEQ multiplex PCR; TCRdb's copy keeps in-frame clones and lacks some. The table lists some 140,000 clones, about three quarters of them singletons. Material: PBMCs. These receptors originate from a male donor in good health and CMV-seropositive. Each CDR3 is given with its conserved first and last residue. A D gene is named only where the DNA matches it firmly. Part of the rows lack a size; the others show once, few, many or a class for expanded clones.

CASSPGGIGQYF,TGTGCCAGCAGCCCGGGGGGGATTGGGCAGTACTTC,TRBJ2-7,TRBD2,TRBV7-2,few
CASSQDGTGGIGANEQFF,TGCGCCAGCAGTCAAGACGGGACAGGGGGTATAGGGGCCAATGAGCAGTTCTTC,TRBJ2-1,TRBD1,TRBV23-1,NA
CASSFSSGGDEQFF,TGTGCCAGCAGCTTTTCCTCAGGGGGCGATGAGCAGTTCTTC,TRBJ2-1,TRBD1,TRBV7-3,NA
CASSLSANYGYTF,TGTGCCAGCAGTTTATCAGCTAACTATGGCTACACCTTC,TRBJ1-2,NA,TRBV28,NA
CASSLGHPRWEQFF,TGTGCCAGCAGCTTAGGCCATCCGCGATGGGAGCAGTTCTTC,TRBJ2-1,NA,TRBV7-9,NA
CASSVGSPKRDTQYF,TGTGCCAGCAGCGTAGGTAGCCCGAAAAGGGATACGCAGTATTTT,TRBJ2-3,NA,TRBV9,once
CASSVGGGGAYEQYF,TGTGCCAGCAGCGTAGGAGGCGGGGGGGCCTACGAGCAGTACTTC,TRBJ2-7,TRBD2,TRBV9,NA
CASSLSSAQGGFETQYF,TGTGCCAGCAGCTTATCGTCGGCACAGGGTGGGTTTGAGACCCAGTACTTC,TRBJ2-5,NA,TRBV7-3,NA
CASSSPYKGYTF,TGTGCCAGCAGTTCCCCCTATAAAGGCTACACCTTC,TRBJ1-2,NA,TRBV27,NA
CASSFTTGGEQFF,TGTGCCAGTAGTTTTACGACAGGTGGTGAGCAGTTCTTC,TRBJ2-1,NA,TRBV19,NA
CASRDWDRGLNQPQHF,TGTGCCAGCAGGGATTGGGACAGGGGACTCAATCAGCCCCAGCATTTT,TRBJ1-5,TRBD1,TRBV28,NA